The T cell receptor (beta chain) described here comes from a study of T cells in Graves' hyperthyroidism and ophthalmopathy. In the study overall: Peripheral blood specimens were obtained at initial diagnosis, prior to any treatment. Study outcomes and limitations: Appearing also in blood were most of the thyroid clonotypes expanded above 0.001.

Uncontrolled infection, other autoimmune disease, pregnancy or lactation disqualified patients from enrolment. PBMCs were sourced from roughly 9.1 ml fresh peripheral blood. What was amplified from RNA transcripts were TCR beta CDR3 regions. The primer set for the first-round RT-PCR of the TCR CDR3 was HTBI. TCRdb called the multiplex PCR reads again in MiXCR, with one record for every CDR3 protein. The sample has roughly 500,000 distinct CDR3 sequences, roughly 15% seen once; the top ten hold approximately 30%. From germline, CDR1 is MNHEY and CDR2 SVGEGT. The CDR3 runs to 14 residues. The V gene lost 0 bases and the J gene lost 3 bases, with 6 bases spanning the gap. About this clonotype itself: The antigen remains unidentified.

The sequencing sample was made of blood. The rearrangement joins TRBV6-2 or TRBV6-3 to TRBJ2-1; D unclear. The source of this sequence is a woman aged 25 to 45 with Graves' ophthalmopathy. The CDR3 DNA is TGTGCCAGCAGTTACTCGCCCGACTACAATGAGCAGTTCTTC. This encodes CASSYSPDYNEQFF.